This T cell receptor beta chain was recorded in a study of blood T cell repertoires in COVID-19. About the study: The cDNA or gDNA used as material had been derived from T cells, B-cell-depleted T cells, or PBMCs.

This clone was counted between two and nine times. In the original processing: Researchers report that nucleated cell counts were estimated from reference gene primer amplification. The data were produced by immunoSEQ multiplex PCR, yet TCRdb's version contains in-frame clones alone and is incomplete. V and J calls and clone size come straight from that table; D and trimming were deduced from the DNA. The sample lists 240,000 or so clones, about four fifths occurring once. The CDR3 totals 14 residues. Trimming removed 6 bases from V and 7 bases from J; junction bases left unmatched: 12. The V gene's germline CDR1 is SGHKS and CDR2 YYEKEE (reference sequence).

The receptor was isolated from a woman between 18 and 29 years old with acute or convalescent COVID-19. Material: peripheral blood. The chain is built from TRBV5-5 and TRBJ1-1; 7 bases are shared with TRBD1. This chain's CDR3 is CASTLTGTAFEAFF. As DNA, the CDR3 is TGTGCCAGCACCCTGACCGGGACAGCCTTTGAAGCTTTCTTT.